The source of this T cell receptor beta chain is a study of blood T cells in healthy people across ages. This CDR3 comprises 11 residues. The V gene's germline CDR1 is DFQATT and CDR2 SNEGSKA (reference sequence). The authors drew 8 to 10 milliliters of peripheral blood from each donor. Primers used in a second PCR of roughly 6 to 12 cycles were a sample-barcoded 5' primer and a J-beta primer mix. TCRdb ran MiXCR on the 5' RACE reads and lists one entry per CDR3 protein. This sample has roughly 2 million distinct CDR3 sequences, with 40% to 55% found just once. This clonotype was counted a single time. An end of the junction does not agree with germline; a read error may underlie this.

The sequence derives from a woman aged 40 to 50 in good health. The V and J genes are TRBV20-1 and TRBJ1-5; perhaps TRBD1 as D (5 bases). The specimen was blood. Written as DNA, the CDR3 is TGCATTGCTAGCCCTGGGACGCCCCAGCATTTT. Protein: CIASPGTPQHF.